Presented here are 3 T cell receptor beta chains from one specimen sequenced in a study of T cell repertoires in cytomegalovirus infection. TCRdb ran MiXCR on the reads and lists one entry per CDR3 protein. This sample has roughly 760,000 distinct CDR3 sequences, with roughly 35% found just once. The sample was PBMCs. The receptors stem from a human donor in good health (CMV status not recorded). Some clones in this sample may be carry-over from other donors' samples.

This clonotype was seen only a few times. This chain joins TRBV7-9 and TRBJ1-6, with unresolved D. Germline CDR1 and CDR2: SEHNR and FQNEAQ (reference sequence). The CDR3 contains 14 residues. V was trimmed by 1 base and J by 8 bases, leaving 9 bases between them. The CDR3 loop is CASSLVLGDSPLHF. The CDR3 region has the DNA TGTGCCAGCAGCTTAGTGCTCGGGGATTCACCCCTCCACTTT.

The sample holds a few counts of this clonotype. The chain uses TRBV7-3 and TRBJ1-1; no firm D call. This CDR3 spans 14 amino acids. The ends were cut back, 6 bases at V and 4 bases at J, with 15 bases in the middle. The germline CDR1 and CDR2 sequences are SGHTA and FQGTGA. The CDR3 protein is CASSSGVVGTEAFF. The CDR3 DNA follows: TGTGCCAGCAGTTCGGGTGTTGTGGGCACTGAAGCTTTCTTT.

This chain links TRBV6-6 with TRBJ2-2; 9 nucleotides match TRBD2. V lost 6 bases to trimming and J lost 3 bases; unmatched junction nucleotides: 8. Germline V lookup: CDR1 MNHNY, CDR2 SVGAGI (reference sequence). This CDR3 contains 16 residues. CDR3 region: CASSYRAGGDTGELFF. CDR3 coding DNA: TGTGCCAGCAGCTATAGGGCGGGAGGGGACACCGGGGAGCTGTTTTTT.